A selection of T cell receptor beta chains follows, all from one sample in a study of cytomegalovirus exposure and HLA in healthy donors. Sequencing used immunoSEQ multiplex PCR; TCRdb keeps in-frame clones, though not all of them. The repertoire holds 99,000 or so clones, with around 80% as singletons. The sequenced material came from PBMCs. The receptors derive from a man aged 25 to 40 in good health and CMV-seropositive. The conserved cysteine and the conserved F or W are not part of the CDR3 here. Fields, in order: D gene, clone size, V gene, CDR3 protein. A D gene is named only where the DNA matches it firmly. Clone size is not always given. Where it is, it says once, few, many or a class for expanded clones.

TRBD2 - TRBV28 ASSRPGGGYEQY
- once TRBV21-1 ASSAGQGGGEAF
TRBD2 - TRBV7-2 ASSLGRASGEETQY
- - TRBV30 AWTWGRGTGELF
- - TRBV9 ASSARSYPGTDTQY
- - TRBV6-5 ATGGSNEKLF
- - TRBV5-6 ASSLGAGASYGYT
TRBD2 - TRBV4-3 ASSQDRSGASYEQY
- once TRBV30 AWSVHLVNDNEQF
- - TRBV5-8 ASSLGQGPPSKLF
- - TRBV6-6 ASSREGVYGYT
- - TRBV18 ASSPQPGVRYEQY
TRBD2 - TRBV7-6 ASTKRLGLAGTGELF
- once TRBV5-1 ASRGGRGNTIY
- - TRBV11-2 ASSLGANQPQH
TRBD1 - TRBV4-1 ASSQETGGNSPLH
TRBD1 - TRBV4-3 ASSQGQGDDGYT
- - TRBV19 ASSIGLEYGYT
TRBD1 - TRBV28 ASSFWDRGYEQY
- - TRBV10-3 AIGAGMDTEAF
- - TRBV11-2 ASSLGLMNTEAF
TRBD2 - TRBV7-8 ASTQWGGVGNQETQY
- - TRBV2 ASMGQGSYEQY
TRBD2 - TRBV27 ASSLSTSGGVADTQY
TRBD1 - TRBV9 ASSGTDRAEAF
- - TRBV19 ASSITGPEGEKLF
- once TRBV19 ASSIPGNLYEQY
TRBD2 - TRBV5-6 ASSARLAGGRNEQF
- - TRBV2 ASSDRSNYYEQY
- - TRBV19 ASSMGGRGISGANVLT
TRBD1 - TRBV30 AWSAGTGVETQY
TRBD1 - TRBV18 ASCRDRGNNEQF
TRBD1 once TRBV10-3 AISESYRGTQETQY
- - TRBV9 ASSFNRKGNEQF
- few TRBV5-1 ASSLRQGTNEKLF
- - TRBV6-6 ASSLQGLYYEQY
- - TRBV7-3 ASSLSAGWEQY
- - TRBV9 ASSVEGRVNYGYT
- few TRBV6-5 ASRPGQSSYEQY
- - TRBV7-9 ASSFRGGRAF
- once TRBV29-1 SVDPYTEAF
TRBD1 - TRBV18 ASSPRTGGDQPQH
TRBD2 - TRBV2 ASSRERGPRD
- - TRBV4-1 ASSHPVRGAMNTEAF
TRBD1 - TRBV2 ASRPDRGDYEQY
- - TRBV30 AWSVLEGDTEAF
- - TRBV7-8 ASSSTGYRYGYT
- few TRBV7-2 ASSLGGFGSYSGNTIY
TRBD2 few TRBV5-1 ASSLAGTSEETQY
- - TRBV5-1 ASSLDPGNNEQF
TRBD2 - TRBV4-3 ASSLGASGGADTQY